This TCR beta chain came from a study of blood T cell repertoires in COVID-19. The overall study: Sample material is recorded as cDNA or gDNA derived from T cells, B-cell-depleted T cells, or PBMCs.

The repertoire was sequenced with immunoSEQ multiplex PCR; TCRdb's copy has only in-frame clones and lacks some. Of roughly 370,000 clones detected, about 83% appear once; the ten largest clones hold roughly a tenth. Enrollees, about 18 to 95 years old, lived in 20 to 25 US areas. Trimming removed 0 bases at V and 5 bases at J, with 10 bases between. From germline, CDR1 is MNHEY and CDR2 SVGAGI. The CDR3 consists of 14 residues. The J gene is TRBJ1-1, the V gene TRBV6-5; D is uncertain. Sequencing was performed on PBMCs or T cells enriched from blood (not recorded which). This TCR derives from a woman between 50 and 59 years old who had recovered from COVID-19. CDR3 region: CASSYSTLGTEAFF. CDR3 DNA sequence: TGTGCCAGCAGTTACTCGACGCTCGGGACTGAAGCTTTCTTT.